These 26 T cell receptor beta chains were sequenced from one sample in a study of T-cell memory formation after mild COVID-19. TCRdb reanalysed the 5' RACE reads using MiXCR and keeps one entry per CDR3 protein. The table shows 150,000 or so distinct CDR3 sequences, with more than 9% occurring only once. What was sequenced was PBMCs or a T cell subset sorted from them (not recorded which). These receptors came from a man between 18 and 29 years old who had mild COVID-19 (a few samples of this study predate the infection). Cell type and time point are not known.

This clonotype has at least ten counts. The rearrangement links TRBV11-2 to TRBJ2-5; D unclear. Germline CDR1 SGHAT, CDR2 FQNNGV. Trimming removed 3 bases from V and 7 bases from J, with 15 bases in between. CDR3 length equals 14 residues. CDR3 in DNA: TGTGCCAGCAGCTTCACAGAATTTATCGGGACCCAGTACTTC. Protein: CASSFTEFIGTQYF.

This clonotype was counted only a few times. This chain joins TRBV4-1 and TRBJ2-1; TRBD2 agrees at 10 bases. Germline CDR1 MGHRA, CDR2 YSYEKL. The CDR3 runs to 16 residues. J gave up 6 bases and V 0 bases, and 5 bases lay outside the gene matches. This chain's CDR3 is CASSQDEASGSNEQFF. The CDR3 nucleotides read TGCGCCAGCAGCCAAGATGAGGCTAGCGGGAGCAATGAGCAGTTCTTC.

In this sample, this clonotype turned up many times. CDR3 protein: CASGHRSGSSYNEQFF. For the CDR3, the DNA is TGTGCCAGCGGCCATAGGTCTGGGAGCTCCTACAATGAGCAGTTCTTC. The chain is built from TRBV6-5 and TRBJ2-1, with TRBD2 as a possible D gene (5 bases). The CDR3 is made up of 16 amino acids. From germline, CDR1 is MNHEY and CDR2 SVGAGI. V dropped 8 bases and J dropped 0 bases, with 17 bases sitting between them.

This clonotype appeared a few times. The chain couples TRBV5-4 to TRBJ1-1, with a weak D call TRBD1 (5 bases). Germline CDR1 and CDR2: SGHNT and YYREEE (reference sequence). The length of the CDR3 is 13 residues. Trimming shortened V by 2 bases and J by 3 bases, and 8 bases separated the two germline ends. CDR3 nucleotides: TGTGCCAGCAGCTTCGAGGGGTACACTGAAGCTTTCTTT. This translates into CASSFEGYTEAFF.

This clonotype was seen only a few times. CDR3 DNA: TGTGCCAGCAGCTACCGGGACAGCAACACTGAAGCTTTCTTT. It specifies CASSYRDSNTEAFF. The V call is TRBV7-8, the J call TRBJ1-1, with 7 bases identical to TRBD1. Per the germline V gene, CDR1 is SGHVS and CDR2 is FQNEAQ. The J segment lost 2 bases and the V segment lost 4 bases, leaving 4 bases of the junction unmatched. The CDR3 length is 14 residues.

This clonotype was seen more than once but under ten times. This chain links TRBV6-6 with TRBJ2-1; 7 positions match TRBD1. V gave up 6 bases and J gave up 7 bases; unmatched junction bases: 9. The V gene's germline CDR1 is MNHNY and CDR2 SVGAGI (reference sequence). The length of the CDR3 is 14 residues. The CDR3 DNA follows: TGTGCCAGCAGCACAATTCAGACAGGGAATGAGCAGTTCTTC. It is translated as CASSTIQTGNEQFF.

This clonotype was found many times. The CDR3, as DNA: TGTGCCAGCAGCTTAGTGTGGCAAGAGACCCAGTACTTC. Its protein product is CASSLVWQETQYF. The V and J genes are TRBV7-2 and TRBJ2-5; unclear D gene. Germline values: CDR1 SGHTA, CDR2 FQGNSA. V was trimmed by 1 base and J by 2 bases, leaving 5 bases between them. The CDR3 is 13 residues long.

This clonotype appeared a few times. The rearrangement links TRBV18 to TRBJ2-7; D is unresolved. The V end lost 3 bases, the J end lost 1 base, and 7 bases lay between the germline ends. The CDR3 has 13 amino acids. CDR1 and CDR2 from the germline V gene are KGHSH and LQKENI. The CDR3 DNA sequence: TGTGCCAGCTCACCCAGCGAGTCCTACGAGCAGTACTTC. Encoded protein: CASSPSESYEQYF.

This clonotype was seen only once. The J gene is TRBJ1-3, the V gene TRBV4-2; no reliable D call. Germline lookup yields CDR1 LGHNA and CDR2 YNFKEQ. This CDR3 region has 15 residues. The V gene lost 1 base and the J gene lost 1 base, with 8 bases spanning the gap. This CDR3 is CASSQARVSGNTIYF. CDR3 coding DNA: TGTGCCAGCAGCCAAGCCCGGGTTTCTGGAAACACCATATATTTT.

The chain couples TRBV2 to TRBJ2-7, with a weak D call TRBD2 (5 bases). This CDR3 spans 12 amino acids. Trimming cost V 7 bases and J 6 bases, with 13 bases left between them. Per germline, CDR1 SNHLY and CDR2 FYNNEI. CDR3 coding DNA: TGTGCCAGCAAGGAGGACGTCTCCGAGCAGTACGTC. Its translation: CASKEDVSEQYV.

This clonotype was counted between two and nine times. The chain has TRBV20-1 and TRBJ1-1; TRBD1 is a possible D gene (6 bases). This CDR3 has 11 amino acids. The germline gives CDR1 DFQATT, CDR2 SNEGSKA (reference sequence). Trimming took 6 bases from V and 4 from J, leaving 9 bases between them. CDR3 protein: CSAHRVTEAFF. In nucleotides, the CDR3 is TGCAGTGCCCACAGGGTCACTGAAGCTTTCTTT.

This sequence joins TRBV5-1 and TRBJ1-6; D is uncertain. Germline V CDR1 and CDR2: SGHRS, YFSETQ. The CDR3 runs 17 residues. V was trimmed by 4 bases and J by 3 bases, leaving 17 bases between them. The CDR3 nucleotides read TGCGCCAGCAGCCGCTTAGGGAGATCCGGCTATAATTCACCCCTCCACTTT. Protein sequence: CASSRLGRSGYNSPLHF.

This clonotype was seen only a few times. The J gene is TRBJ1-2, the V gene TRBV5-1; D is unclear. The ends were cut back, 0 bases at V and 4 bases at J, with 10 bases in the middle. Germline lookup yields CDR1 SGHRS and CDR2 YFSETQ. The CDR3 spans 14 residues. CDR3 nucleotide sequence: TGCGCCAGCAGCTTGGAGTTAGGAGGCTATGGCTACACCTTC. Translating gives CASSLELGGYGYTF.

This clonotype was observed at least ten times. The chain combines TRBV10-3 with TRBJ2-7; possibly TRBD1 or TRBD2 for D (5 bases each). Per the germline V gene, CDR1 is ENHRY and CDR2 is SYGVKD. This CDR3 region has 13 residues. V was shortened by 8 bases and J by 5 bases, with 16 bases between the two germline ends. The CDR3 bases are TGTGCCATCCGGGGCCCAGCGATCCACGAGCAGTACTTC. Amino acids: CAIRGPAIHEQYF.

V and J are TRBV29-1 and TRBJ1-4; D not resolved. V was cut by 4 bases and J by 8 bases, with 11 bases left in between. This CDR3 comprises 12 residues. Germline V gene lookup returns CDR1 SQVTM and CDR2 ANQGSEA. This CDR3 is CSVVGGDEKLFF. CDR3 DNA sequence: TGCAGCGTTGTGGGTGGCGACGAAAAACTGTTTTTT.

This chain connects TRBV6-5 to TRBJ1-4; D gene ambiguous. The CDR3 is 14 residues long. Per the germline V gene, CDR1 is MNHEY and CDR2 is SVGAGI. Trimming shortened V by 6 bases and J by 6 bases, and 14 bases separated the two germline ends. CDR3 region: CASSPRAPDEKLFF. CDR3 DNA sequence: TGTGCCAGCAGCCCCCGGGCCCCGGATGAAAAACTGTTTTTT.

The J gene is TRBJ1-3, the V gene TRBV30; no clear D gene. The germline CDR1 and CDR2 sequences are GTSNPN and SVGIG (reference sequence). The CDR3 has 13 residues. V lost 0 bases and J 9 bases, leaving 12 bases between the germline ends. The CDR3 protein is CAWSVNPQSTIYF. The CDR3 nucleotides read TGTGCCTGGAGTGTCAACCCGCAGTCCACCATATATTTT.

This rearrangement joins TRBV12-3 or TRBV12-4 to TRBJ1-2, with D maybe TRBD1 (5 bases). CDR3 length: 12 amino acids. V lost 8 bases and J 8 bases, leaving 15 bases between the germline ends. The CDR3 sequence: CASHQGRRGYTF. As DNA, the CDR3 is TGTGCCAGCCACCAGGGACGTCGGGGCTACACCTTC.

The chain is built from TRBV6-1 and TRBJ2-6; no firm D call. The CDR3 is 14 residues long. The germline V gene encodes CDR1 MNHNS and CDR2 SASEGT. The germline V and J ends were trimmed by 10 bases and 0 bases, with 10 bases remaining between them. The CDR3 loop reads CATGVDSGANVLTF. The CDR3 bases are TGTGCCACTGGGGTGGACTCTGGGGCCAACGTCCTGACTTTC.

This clonotype has ten or more counts. The chain recombines TRBV29-1 with TRBJ2-5, with 8 bases fitting TRBD1. Germline CDR1 reads SQVTM; CDR2 reads ANQGSEA. The junction had 3 bases not matched to a gene; V was cut back by 2 bases and J by 4 bases. The length of the CDR3 is 13 residues. CDR3 protein: CSVEQGAVETQYF. The CDR3 nucleotides read TGCAGCGTTGAACAGGGGGCCGTAGAGACCCAGTACTTC. Together with reference TRBV29-1 and TRBJ2-5, the CDR3 gives the full variable domain: SAVISQKPSRDICQRGTSLTIQCQVDSQVTMMFWYRQQPGQSLTLIATANQGSEATYESGFVIDKFPISRPNLTFSTLTVSNMSPEDSSIYLCSVEQGAVETQYFGPGTRLLVL.

The rearrangement joins TRBV6-2 or TRBV6-3 to TRBJ1-2; maybe TRBD1 (6 bases). This CDR3 has 12 residues. Trimming shortened V by 5 bases and J by 6 bases, and 10 bases separated the two germline ends. CDR1 MNHEY and CDR2 SVGEGT come from the germline V gene. The CDR3 loop reads CASSRTDNGYTF. CDR3 DNA sequence: TGTGCCAGCAGTCGGACAGACAATGGCTACACCTTC.

The rearrangement links TRBV20-1 to TRBJ1-6; D is uncertain. Trimming took 5 bases from V and 13 from J, leaving 6 bases between them. CDR3 length: 9 residues. The germline V gene encodes CDR1 DFQATT and CDR2 SNEGSKA (reference sequence). In nucleotides, the CDR3 is TGCAGTGCTGGGGAGCCCCTCCACTTT. It codes for CSAGEPLHF.

In its sample, this clonotype was seen a few times. The chain recombines TRBV11-3 with TRBJ2-1, with 7 bases matching TRBD2. V dropped 2 bases and J dropped 9; count of bases not matched to a gene: 13. The germline CDR1 and CDR2 sequences are SGHNT and YENEEA. The CDR3 is 16 amino acids. CDR3 nucleotides: TGTGCCAGCAGCTTATCCCAGTCGGGGGGTCAGGGTGAGCAGTTCTTC. Protein: CASSLSQSGGQGEQFF.

This clonotype was seen a handful of times. The V gene is TRBV30, the J gene TRBJ1-1; no reliable D call. This CDR3 spans 14 amino acids. Germline V gene lookup returns CDR1 GTSNPN and CDR2 SVGIG (reference sequence). The V end was cut by 2 bases, the J end by 2 bases, with 12 bases between. Written as DNA, the CDR3 is TGTGCCTGGAGTCCGTGGACGGGAAACACTGAAGCTTTCTTT. Its protein is CAWSPWTGNTEAFF. Complete variable domain (other parts from reference TRBV30 and TRBJ1-1): SQTIHQWPATLVQPVGSPLSLECTVEGTSNPNLYWYRQAAGRGLQLLFYSVGIGQISSEVPQNLSASRPQDRQFILSSKKLLLSDSGFYLCAWSPWTGNTEAFFGQGTRLTVV.

This clonotype showed up just a few times. This chain uses TRBV7-2 with TRBJ2-2, with D perhaps matching TRBD2 (6 bases). V lost 1 base and J lost 8, with 23 bases in between. This CDR3 has 18 amino acids. Germline V gene lookup returns CDR1 SGHTA and CDR2 FQGNSA. CDR3 sequence (DNA): TGTGCCAGCAGCTTAGAACGACTAGGGCCGTTGTCGATGGGGGAGCTGTTTTTT. Its translation: CASSLERLGPLSMGELFF.

The chain links TRBV3-1 to TRBJ1-5; no reliable D call. The CDR3 covers 13 residues. CDR1 and CDR2 from the germline V gene are LGHDT and YNNKEL (reference sequence). V was pared by 0 bases and J by 4 bases, with 4 bases between. Here the CDR3 DNA reads TGTGCCAGCAGCCAAGATTTAAATCAGCCCCAGCATTTT. It encodes CASSQDLNQPQHF. The variable domain in full, with the rest retrieved from reference TRBV3-1 and TRBJ1-5, is DTAVSQTPKYLVTQMGNDKSIKCEQNLGHDTMYWYKQDSKKFLKIMFSYNNKELIINETVPNRFSPKSPDKAHLNLHINSLELGDSAVYFCASSQDLNQPQHFGDGTRLSIL.